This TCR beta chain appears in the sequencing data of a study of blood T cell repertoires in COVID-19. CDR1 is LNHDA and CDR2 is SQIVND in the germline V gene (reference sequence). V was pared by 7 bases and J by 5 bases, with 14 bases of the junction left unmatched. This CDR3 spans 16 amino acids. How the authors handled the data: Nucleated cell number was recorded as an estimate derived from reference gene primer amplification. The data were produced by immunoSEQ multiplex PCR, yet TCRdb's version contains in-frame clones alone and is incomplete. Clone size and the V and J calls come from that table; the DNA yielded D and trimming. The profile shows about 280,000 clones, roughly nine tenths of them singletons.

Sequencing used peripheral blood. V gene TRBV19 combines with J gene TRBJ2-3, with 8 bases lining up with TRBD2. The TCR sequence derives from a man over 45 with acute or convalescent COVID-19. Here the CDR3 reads CASTPNLGGAGDTQYF. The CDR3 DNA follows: TGTGCCAGTACCCCGAACCTCGGGGGGGCGGGAGATACGCAGTATTTT.